What follows are 29 T cell receptor beta chains derived from one specimen sequenced in a study of long-term antiretroviral therapy in people with HIV. The assay, immunoSEQ v3.0, was run at survey level. The assay was immunoSEQ multiplex PCR, and TCRdb's table has in-frame clones only and misses some. In the table there are 20,000 to 25,000 clones, about 80% of which are singletons. The material was unsorted PBMCs, obtained 0.7 years before starting antiretroviral therapy. The receptors were sampled from a man aged 25 to 40 with HIV.

This rearrangement joins TRBV16 to TRBJ1-4, with 8 nucleotides matching TRBD1. Germline-derived CDR1 and CDR2 are KGHSY and FQNENV. The CDR3 is made up of 16 amino acids. Germline trimming cut 6 bases from V and 4 bases from J; bases unmatched to any gene: 10. The CDR3 loop reads CASRPGTGDNNEKLFF. As DNA, the CDR3 is TGTGCCAGCAGACCTGGGACAGGAGATAATAATGAAAAACTGTTTTTT. Using reference TRBV16 and TRBJ1-4 for the parts outside the CDR3, the full variable domain is GEEVAQTPKHLVRGEGQKAKLYCAPIKGHSYVFWYQQVLKNEFKFLISFQNENVFDETGMPKERFSAKCLPNSPCSLEIQATKLEDSAVYFCASRPGTGDNNEKLFFGSGTQLSVL.

The gene calls are TRBV19 and TRBJ1-1; D is uncertain. Germline CDR1 and CDR2: LNHDA and SQIVND (reference sequence). This CDR3 contains 12 residues. The V end lost 5 bases, the J end lost 5 bases, and 9 bases lay between the germline ends. The CDR3, as DNA: TGTGCCAGTAGTGTGACAACGACTGAAGCTTTCTTT. Translation: CASSVTTTEAFF.

This chain uses TRBV7-2 with TRBJ1-5; D is perhaps TRBD1 (5 bases). This CDR3 contains 13 residues. Trimming pared 5 bases from V and 6 bases from J, leaving 11 bases between. CDR1 and CDR2 (germline): SGHTA, FQGNSA. For the CDR3, the DNA is TGTGCCAGCAGCCTCTCCGGGGGTCAGCCCCAGCATTTT. The encoded protein is CASSLSGGQPQHF.

This sequence joins TRBV27 and TRBJ1-5; D is possibly TRBD1 (6 bases). The CDR3 loop spans 17 amino acids. Germline loops: CDR1 MNHEY, CDR2 SMNVEV (reference sequence). Trimming took 2 bases from V and 1 from J, leaving 15 bases between them. Written as DNA, the CDR3 is TGTGCCAGCAGTTTACGGGGGGCCCTGACGAGCAATCAGCCCCAGCATTTT. Translation: CASSLRGALTSNQPQHF.

This rearrangement joins TRBV2 to TRBJ2-3, with 12 bases aligning to TRBD2. The CDR3 consists of 15 residues. V lost 7 bases to trimming and J lost 2 bases; unmatched junction nucleotides: 4. CDR1 and CDR2 (germline): SNHLY, FYNNEI. Written as DNA, the CDR3 is TGTGCCAGCACGACTAGCGGGAGTTCCACAGATACGCAGTATTTT. This sequence encodes CASTTSGSSTDTQYF.

This clone appeared a few times. J is TRBJ2-1 and V is TRBV18; D remains unclear. Germline loops: CDR1 KGHSH, CDR2 LQKENI. CDR3 length equals 13 residues. Trimming shortened V by 6 bases and J by 2 bases, and 8 bases separated the two germline ends. The CDR3 nucleotides read TGTGCCAGCTCGCCCGAAGCCTACAATGAGCAGTTCTTC. Translated: CASSPEAYNEQFF.

This clone showed up just a few times. The V gene is TRBV5-4, the J gene TRBJ1-2; 7 nucleotides line up with TRBD1. Trimming removed 2 bases from V and 3 bases from J; junction bases left unmatched: 1. The CDR3 is made up of 13 amino acids. The germline CDR1 and CDR2 sequences are SGHNT and YYREEE (reference sequence). The CDR3 coding sequence is TGTGCCAGCAGCTTACAGGGGTACTATGGCTACACCTTC. This encodes CASSLQGYYGYTF.

This clone was detected only a few times. The chain recombines TRBV7-9 with TRBJ2-7, with no clear D. The ends were cut back, 7 bases at V and 2 bases at J, with 9 bases in the middle. The germline V gene encodes CDR1 SEHNR and CDR2 FQNEAQ (reference sequence). CDR3 length: 12 amino acids. The CDR3 sequence is CASTSTTYEQYF. Written as DNA, the CDR3 is TGTGCCAGCACCTCGACGACCTACGAGCAGTACTTC. Variable domain in full (rest from reference TRBV7-9 and TRBJ2-7): DTGVSQNPRHKITKRGQNVTFRCDPISEHNRLYWYRQTLGQGPEFLTYFQNEAQLEKSRLLSDRFSAERPKGSFSTLEIQRTEQGDSAMYLCASTSTTYEQYFGPGTRLTVT.

The chain employs TRBV15 and TRBJ1-3; 8 positions match TRBD1. Trimming cost V 4 bases and J 4 bases; bases outside gene matches: 6. CDR1 and CDR2 (germline): LNHNV, YYDKDF (reference sequence). The CDR3 totals 15 residues. CDR3 sequence: CATSTKDRGGNTIYF. CDR3 nucleotides: TGTGCCACCAGCACCAAAGACAGGGGAGGAAACACCATATATTTT.

The V gene is TRBV7-9, the J gene TRBJ2-2, with 12 bases aligning to TRBD2. The CDR3 spans 18 residues. V was clipped by 1 base and J by 0 bases; unmatched bases: 3. The germline V gene has CDR1 SEHNR and CDR2 FQNEAQ (reference sequence). CDR3 DNA: TGTGCCAGCAGCTTAGATCCTAGCGGGGGGGCGAACACCGGGGAGCTGTTTTTT. Its translation is CASSLDPSGGANTGELFF.

This sequence joins TRBV5-1 and TRBJ1-4; D remains unclear. The CDR3 extends over 14 amino acids. CDR1 and CDR2 (germline): SGHRS, YFSETQ. V lost 3 bases and J lost 7, with 13 bases in between. The CDR3: CASSSPGQSEKLFF. Here the CDR3 DNA reads TGCGCCAGCAGCTCCCCAGGCCAAAGTGAAAAACTGTTTTTT.

The chain has TRBV4-3 and TRBJ2-7, with TRBD2 matching 10 bases. The trim removed 0 bases at V and 5 bases at J, leaving 4 bases unmatched. Germline CDR1 is LGHNA and CDR2 is YSLEER. The CDR3 totals 15 residues. The CDR3 bases are TGCGCCAGCAGCCAAGATTCTAGCGGGAGTAACGAGCAGTACTTC. Translating it yields CASSQDSSGSNEQYF.

The gene calls are TRBV11-3 and TRBJ2-7; 11 nucleotides align to TRBD1. From germline, CDR1 is SGHNT and CDR2 YENEEA. Unmatched junction bases numbered 4, after V lost 3 bases and J lost 3 bases. The CDR3 totals 15 residues. CDR3 DNA: TGTGCCAGCAGCTTCGGGACAGGGGGACACTACGAGCAGTACTTC. Amino acid sequence: CASSFGTGGHYEQYF.

This clone was seen a few times. The chain is built from TRBV5-1 and TRBJ2-1; possibly TRBD1 or TRBD2 for D (6 bases each). Germline CDR1 SGHRS, CDR2 YFSETQ. CDR3 length equals 15 residues. Trimming shortened V by 0 bases and J by 3 bases, and 10 bases separated the two germline ends. The CDR3 coding sequence is TGCGCCAGCAGCTTGGACGGGGGCGGCTACAATGAGCAGTTCTTC. Translation: CASSLDGGGYNEQFF.

This clone was detected only a few times. The chain links TRBV6-4 to TRBJ2-7, with D unclear. This CDR3 is 11 amino acids long. Per germline, CDR1 MRHNA and CDR2 SNTAGT. The V gene lost 0 bases and the J gene lost 3 bases, with 0 bases spanning the gap. CDR3 loop: CASSDSYEQYF. The CDR3 region has the DNA TGTGCCAGCAGTGACTCCTACGAGCAGTACTTC.

This clone has just a few counts. CDR3 bases: TGTGCCAGCAGCCCCGGCCGGTATAGCAATCAGCCCCAGCATTTT. Translating gives CASSPGRYSNQPQHF. V is TRBV7-2 and J is TRBJ1-5; D unresolved. CDR3 size: 15 residues. Germline V lookup: CDR1 SGHTA, CDR2 FQGNSA. Trimming removed 5 bases at V and 0 bases at J, with 11 bases between.

The CDR3 spells CASSSLAGTYEQYF. CDR3 sequence (DNA): TGTGCCAGCAGCTCTTTAGCGGGGACCTACGAGCAGTACTTC. The chain links TRBV7-6 to TRBJ2-7; TRBD2 aligns across 8 bases. Germline CDR1 is SGHVS and CDR2 is FNYEAQ. The CDR3 totals 14 residues. The V segment lost 4 bases and the J segment 2 bases; nucleotides outside the gene matches: 4. Together with reference TRBV7-6 and TRBJ2-7, the CDR3 gives the full variable domain: GAGVSQSPRYKVTKRGQDVALRCDPISGHVSLYWYRQALGQGPEFLTYFNYEAQQDKSGLPNDRFSAERPEGSISTLTIQRTEQRDSAMYRCASSSLAGTYEQYFGPGTRLTVT.

The V call is TRBV30, the J call TRBJ1-4; TRBD1 is a possible D gene (5 bases). Per the germline V gene, CDR1 is GTSNPN and CDR2 is SVGIG (reference sequence). V lost 8 bases and J 8 bases, leaving 15 bases between the germline ends. The CDR3 runs 12 residues. The CDR3 DNA reads as TGTGCCGTCCAGGGCAGGGAAGAAAAACTGTTTTTT. Protein product: CAVQGREEKLFF.

This chain links TRBV5-4 with TRBJ2-7, with 10 nucleotides matching TRBD1. The CDR3 sequence is 14 residues long. Germline V gene data show CDR1 as SGHNT and CDR2 as YYREEE (reference sequence). V dropped 4 bases and J dropped 3; count of bases not matched to a gene: 4. CDR3 DNA: TGTGCCAGCAGCAGGGACAGGGGATTCTACGAGCAGTACTTC. It specifies CASSRDRGFYEQYF. Variable domain in full (rest from reference TRBV5-4 and TRBJ2-7): ETGVTQSPTHLIKTRGQQVTLRCSSQSGHNTVSWYQQALGQGPQFIFQYYREEENGRGNFPPRFSGLQFPNYSSELNVNALELDDSALYLCASSRDRGFYEQYFGPGTRLTVT.

The genes are TRBV2 and TRBJ2-1, with 8 positions matching TRBD2. Per germline, CDR1 SNHLY and CDR2 FYNNEI. This CDR3 spans 15 amino acids. After removal of 3 bases from V and 0 bases from J, the junction contained 1 base not matched to a gene. CDR3 protein: CASSETSVSYNEQFF. CDR3 coding DNA: TGTGCCAGCAGTGAGACTAGCGTCTCCTACAATGAGCAGTTCTTC.

The V gene is TRBV28, the J gene TRBJ2-3, with D tentatively TRBD2 (5 bases). V lost 3 bases to trimming and J lost 8 bases, with 18 bases between them. The CDR3 sequence is 15 residues long. Germline lookup yields CDR1 MDHEN and CDR2 SYDVKM. This chain's CDR3 is CASSFGTSGMGTQYF. The CDR3 region has the DNA TGTGCCAGCAGTTTTGGAACTAGTGGCATGGGTACGCAGTATTTT.

V and J are TRBV13 and TRBJ1-2; possible D gene TRBD1, 5 bases. Germline V gene sequence: CDR1 PRHDT, CDR2 FYEKMQ (reference sequence). The CDR3 spans 15 residues. V lost 1 base, J lost 8 bases, and 17 bases lay in between. CDR3 loop: CASSLVGGTSEGYTF. Written as DNA, the CDR3 is TGTGCCAGCAGCTTAGTTGGGGGGACGTCTGAGGGCTACACCTTC. The full variable domain, completed using reference TRBV13 and TRBJ1-2, is AAGVIQSPRHLIKEKRETATLKCYPIPRHDTVYWYQQGPGQDPQFLISFYEKMQSDKGSIPDRFSAQQFSDYHSELNMSSLELGDSALYFCASSLVGGTSEGYTFGSGTRLTVV.

The chain couples TRBV27 to TRBJ1-6; TRBD1 matches at 9 bases. The CDR3 is made up of 16 amino acids. The V gene end was trimmed by 4 bases and the J gene end by 6 bases; junction bases not matched to a gene: 7. Germline V CDR1 and CDR2: MNHEY, SMNVEV (reference sequence). In DNA form, the CDR3 reads TGTGCCAGCAGTTATCTCGGACAGGGGAGTAATTCACCCCTCCACTTT. Translation gives CASSYLGQGSNSPLHF.

Here the CDR3 DNA reads TGTGCCAGCAGCTTAGATGGGACAGTTACTAACTATGGCTACACCTTC. This encodes CASSLDGTVTNYGYTF. V is TRBV5-4 and J is TRBJ1-2; 7 bases align to TRBD1. The ends lost 2 bases at V and 0 bases at J; junction bases unmatched: 7. Germline lookup yields CDR1 SGHNT and CDR2 YYREEE (reference sequence). This CDR3 comprises 16 residues.

The chain uses TRBV25-1 and TRBJ2-3; TRBD2 aligns across 13 bases. Trimming removed 1 base from V and 8 bases from J; junction bases left unmatched: 12. Germline lookup yields CDR1 MGHDK and CDR2 SYGVNS. The CDR3 totals 18 residues. The DNA for the CDR3 is TGTGCCAGCAGTGAATCGGGGACTAGCGGGGCGTTCAGCCGTACGCAGTATTTT. Translation: CASSESGTSGAFSRTQYF.

This chain uses TRBV7-3 with TRBJ2-3; D might be TRBD1 (6 bases). Germline CDR1 SGHTA, CDR2 FQGTGA. The CDR3 loop spans 13 amino acids. The germline V and J ends were trimmed by 4 bases and 2 bases, with 7 bases remaining between them. The CDR3 reads CASSWDNTDTQYF. The CDR3 coding sequence is TGTGCCAGCAGCTGGGACAACACAGATACGCAGTATTTT.

This chain connects TRBV9 to TRBJ1-1; 9 bases line up with TRBD1. This CDR3 has 15 amino acids. V lost 4 bases, J lost 5 bases, and 9 bases stayed unmatched. From germline, CDR1 is SGDLS and CDR2 YYNGEE. This CDR3 reads CASSRGGTGSTEAFF. The CDR3 DNA follows: TGTGCCAGCAGCAGAGGAGGGACAGGGTCGACTGAAGCTTTCTTT.

The chain joins TRBV7-9 to TRBJ2-1, with TRBD2 matching 9 bases. Germline V gene sequence: CDR1 SEHNR, CDR2 FQNEAQ (reference sequence). The V and J ends lost 4 bases and 0 bases, in that order; junction bases with no gene match: 7. The CDR3 runs 17 residues. CDR3 bases: TGTGCCAGCAGCTCCCTCGGACTAGCGATCTCCTACAATGAGCAGTTCTTC. It is translated as CASSSLGLAISYNEQFF.

This clone was recorded a few times. The V call is TRBV19, the J call TRBJ2-7, with D possibly being TRBD1 (5 bases). Germline V CDR1 and CDR2: LNHDA, SQIVND (reference sequence). The CDR3 has 13 residues. The V end was cut by 4 bases, the J end by 2 bases, with 9 bases between. The CDR3 protein is CASSKDKTYEQYF. CDR3 DNA: TGTGCCAGTAGTAAGGACAAAACCTACGAGCAGTACTTC.